This T cell receptor beta chain was recovered during a study of T-cell reconstitution after alpha-beta-depleted transplantation in children. Points from the study as a whole: By about two months after transplant, alpha-beta T cells reportedly arose from several hundred graft clones that had expanded. After one year, T-cell counts and TCRbeta diversity mostly came from new T cells. It was surviving recipient T cells and thymic progenitors that gave some patients high TCRbeta diversity at day 60.

The authors prepared the TCRbeta library with unique molecular identifiers. TCRdb independently ran MiXCR on the PCR reads; one entry per CDR3 protein. Among about a million distinct CDR3 sequences listed, about 30% were seen once. V shed 4 bases and J shed 5 bases, with 12 bases lying between them. The CDR3 sequence is 13 residues long. The germline CDR1 and CDR2 sequences are SGHRS and YFSETQ. The sample holds one count of this clonotype. The target antigen is unknown. The sequences come from PBMCs, mostly from graft donor cells, collected 360 days after TCRalphabeta/CD19-depleted stem cell transplant. This rearrangement joins TRBV5-1 to TRBJ2-5; weak D call: TRBD2 (5 bases). This receptor was identified in a boy less than two years old who had a stem cell transplant for SCID, so the T cells may come from the graft donor. The CDR3 sequence is CASSLPRAETQYF. The CDR3 nucleotides read TGCGCCAGCAGCCTTCCGAGGGCCGAGACCCAGTACTTC.